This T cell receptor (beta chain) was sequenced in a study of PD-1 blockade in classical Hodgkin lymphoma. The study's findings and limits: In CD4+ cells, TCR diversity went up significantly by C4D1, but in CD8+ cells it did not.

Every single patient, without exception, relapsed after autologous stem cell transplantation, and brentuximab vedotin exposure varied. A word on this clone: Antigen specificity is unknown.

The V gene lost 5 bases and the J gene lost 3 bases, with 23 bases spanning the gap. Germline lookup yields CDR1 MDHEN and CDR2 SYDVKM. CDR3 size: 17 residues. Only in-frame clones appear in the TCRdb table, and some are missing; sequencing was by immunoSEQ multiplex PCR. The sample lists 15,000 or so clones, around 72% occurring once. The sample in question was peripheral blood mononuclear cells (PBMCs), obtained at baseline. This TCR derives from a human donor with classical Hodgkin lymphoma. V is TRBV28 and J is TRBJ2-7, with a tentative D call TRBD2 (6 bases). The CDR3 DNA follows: TGTGCCAGCAGTCCTGCCGGCTCCGGGACGCGGGGCTACGAGCAGTACTTC. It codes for CASSPAGSGTRGYEQYF. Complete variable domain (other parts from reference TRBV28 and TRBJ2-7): DVKVTQSSRYLVKRTGEKVFLECVQDMDHENMFWYRQDPGLGLRLIYFSYDVKMKEKGDIPEGYSVSREKKERFSLILESASTNQTSMYLCASSPAGSGTRGYEQYFGPGTRLTVT.